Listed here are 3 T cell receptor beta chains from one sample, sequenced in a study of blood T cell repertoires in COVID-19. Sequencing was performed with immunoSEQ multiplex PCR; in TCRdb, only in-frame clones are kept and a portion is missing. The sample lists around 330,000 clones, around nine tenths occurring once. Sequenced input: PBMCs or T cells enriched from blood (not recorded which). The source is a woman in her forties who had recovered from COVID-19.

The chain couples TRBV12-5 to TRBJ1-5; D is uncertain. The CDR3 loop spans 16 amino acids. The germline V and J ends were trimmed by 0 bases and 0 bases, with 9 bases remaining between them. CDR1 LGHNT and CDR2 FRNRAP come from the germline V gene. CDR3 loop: CASGLVLSGSNQPQHF. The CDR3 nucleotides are TGTGCTAGTGGTTTGGTACTTTCGGGTAGCAATCAGCCCCAGCATTTT.

Here the CDR3 DNA reads TGCAGTGCTAGTCCTCCGGGGAAGAACACTGAAGCTTTCTTT. Protein sequence: CSASPPGKNTEAFF. The chain combines TRBV20-1 with TRBJ1-1; D unresolved. V dropped 3 bases and J dropped 1 base, with 12 bases sitting between them. The CDR3 has 14 amino acids. Germline V gene sequence: CDR1 DFQATT, CDR2 SNEGSKA (reference sequence).

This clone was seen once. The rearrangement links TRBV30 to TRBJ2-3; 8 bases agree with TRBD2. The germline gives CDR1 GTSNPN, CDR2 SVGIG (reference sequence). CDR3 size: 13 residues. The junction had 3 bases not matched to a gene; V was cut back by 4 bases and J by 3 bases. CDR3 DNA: TGTGCCTGGAACGCGGGAGGAACAGATACGCAGTATTTT. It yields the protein CAWNAGGTDTQYF.